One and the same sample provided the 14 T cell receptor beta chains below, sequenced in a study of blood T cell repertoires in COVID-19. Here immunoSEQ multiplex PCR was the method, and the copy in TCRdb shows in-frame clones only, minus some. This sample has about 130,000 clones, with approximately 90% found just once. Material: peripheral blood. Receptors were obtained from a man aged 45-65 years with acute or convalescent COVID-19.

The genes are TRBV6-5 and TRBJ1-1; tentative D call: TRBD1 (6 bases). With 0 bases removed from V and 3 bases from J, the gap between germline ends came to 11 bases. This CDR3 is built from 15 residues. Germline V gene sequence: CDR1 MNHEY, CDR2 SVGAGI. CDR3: CASSYSGGLHTEAFF. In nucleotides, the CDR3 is TGTGCCAGCAGTTACTCGGGGGGGCTTCACACTGAAGCTTTCTTT.

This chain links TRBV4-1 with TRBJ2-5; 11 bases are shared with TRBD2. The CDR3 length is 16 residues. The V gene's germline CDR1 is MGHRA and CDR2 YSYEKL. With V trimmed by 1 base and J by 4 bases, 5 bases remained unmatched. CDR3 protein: CASSQVLAGAPETQYF. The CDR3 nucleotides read TGCGCCAGCAGCCAAGTACTAGCGGGGGCACCAGAGACCCAGTACTTC.

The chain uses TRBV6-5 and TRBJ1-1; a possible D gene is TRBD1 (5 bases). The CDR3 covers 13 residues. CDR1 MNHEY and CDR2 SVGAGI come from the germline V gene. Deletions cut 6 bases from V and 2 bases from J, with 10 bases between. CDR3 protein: CASRIDSNTEAFF. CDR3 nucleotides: TGTGCCAGCAGGATTGACAGTAACACTGAAGCTTTCTTT.

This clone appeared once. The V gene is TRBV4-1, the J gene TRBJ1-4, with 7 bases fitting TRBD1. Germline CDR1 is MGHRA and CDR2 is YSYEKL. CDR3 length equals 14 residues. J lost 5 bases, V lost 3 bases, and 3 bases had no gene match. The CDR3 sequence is CASSQLGQNEKLFF. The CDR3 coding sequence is TGCGCCAGCAGCCAGTTGGGACAGAATGAAAAACTGTTTTTT.

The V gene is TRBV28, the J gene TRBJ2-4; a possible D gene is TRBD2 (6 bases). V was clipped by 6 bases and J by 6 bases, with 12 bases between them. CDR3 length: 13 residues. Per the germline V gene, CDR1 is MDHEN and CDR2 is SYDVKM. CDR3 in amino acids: CASRPAGGNIQYF. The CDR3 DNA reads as TGTGCCAGCAGGCCTGCCGGGGGAAACATTCAGTACTTC.

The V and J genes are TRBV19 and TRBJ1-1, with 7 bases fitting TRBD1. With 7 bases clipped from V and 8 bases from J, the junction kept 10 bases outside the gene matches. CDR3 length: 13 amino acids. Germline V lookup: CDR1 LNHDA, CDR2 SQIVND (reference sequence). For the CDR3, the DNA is TGTGCCAGTACCCATCCGGACAGGCTAGAAGCTTTCTTT. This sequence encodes CASTHPDRLEAFF.

DNA of the CDR3: TGTGCCAGCAGCGGCCAGGGTGGGCAGCCCCAGCATTTT. Its protein product is CASSGQGGQPQHF. V usage is TRBV2 and J usage is TRBJ1-5, with D possibly being TRBD1 (5 bases). Trimming removed 6 bases at V and 7 bases at J, with 13 bases between. Per the germline V gene, CDR1 is SNHLY and CDR2 is FYNNEI. The CDR3 runs 13 residues.

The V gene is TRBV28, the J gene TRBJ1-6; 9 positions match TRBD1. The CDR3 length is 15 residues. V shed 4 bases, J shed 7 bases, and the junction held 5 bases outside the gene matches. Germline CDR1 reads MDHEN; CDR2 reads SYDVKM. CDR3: CASSSPGTGNSPLHF. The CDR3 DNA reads TGTGCCAGCAGTTCCCCCGGGACAGGGAATTCACCCCTCCACTTT.

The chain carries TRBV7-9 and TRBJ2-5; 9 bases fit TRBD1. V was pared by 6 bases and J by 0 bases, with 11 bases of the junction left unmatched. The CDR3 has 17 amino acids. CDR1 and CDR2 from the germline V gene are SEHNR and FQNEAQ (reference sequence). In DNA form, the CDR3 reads TGTGCCAGCAGACAAATCAACAGGGGGCAGTACCAAGAGACCCAGTACTTC. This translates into CASRQINRGQYQETQYF.

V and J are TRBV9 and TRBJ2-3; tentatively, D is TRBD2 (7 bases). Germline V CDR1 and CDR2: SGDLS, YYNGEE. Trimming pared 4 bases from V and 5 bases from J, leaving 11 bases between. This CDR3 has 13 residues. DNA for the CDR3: TGTGCCAGCAGCTGGGGGGGCGGAGATACGCAGTATTTT. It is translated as CASSWGGGDTQYF.

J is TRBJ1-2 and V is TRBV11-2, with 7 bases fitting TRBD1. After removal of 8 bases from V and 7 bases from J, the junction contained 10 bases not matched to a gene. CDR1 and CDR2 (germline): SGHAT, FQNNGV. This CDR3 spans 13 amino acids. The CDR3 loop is CASSRQGLSGYTF. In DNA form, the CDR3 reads TGTGCCAGCTCGAGACAGGGTCTCTCTGGCTACACCTTC.

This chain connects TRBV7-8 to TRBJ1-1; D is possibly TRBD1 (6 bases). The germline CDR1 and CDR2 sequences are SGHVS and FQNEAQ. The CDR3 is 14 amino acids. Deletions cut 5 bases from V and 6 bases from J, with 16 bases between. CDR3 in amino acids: CASSLRQGRAEAFF. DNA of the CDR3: TGTGCCAGCAGCCTGAGGCAGGGGAGGGCTGAAGCTTTCTTT.

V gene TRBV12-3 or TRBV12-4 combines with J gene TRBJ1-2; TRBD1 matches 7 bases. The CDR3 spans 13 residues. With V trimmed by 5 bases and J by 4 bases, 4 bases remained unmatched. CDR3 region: CASSRDSLYGYTF. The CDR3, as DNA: TGTGCCAGCAGTAGGGACAGCCTCTATGGCTACACCTTC.

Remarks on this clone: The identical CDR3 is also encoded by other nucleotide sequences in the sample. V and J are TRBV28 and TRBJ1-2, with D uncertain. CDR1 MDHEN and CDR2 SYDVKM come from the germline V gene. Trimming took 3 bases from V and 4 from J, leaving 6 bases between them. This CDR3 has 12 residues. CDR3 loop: CASSLEGYGYTF. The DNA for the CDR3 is TGTGCCAGCAGTTTGGAGGGCTATGGCTACACCTTC.